These T cell receptor beta chains were read from a single sample in a study of T-cell memory formation after mild COVID-19. TCRdb itself ran the 5' RACE reads through MiXCR, one entry per CDR3 protein. The sample lists about 90,000 distinct CDR3 sequences, about 13% occurring once. Specimen: PBMCs or a T cell subset sorted from them (not recorded which). These TCRs come from an adult woman who had mild COVID-19 (a few samples of this study predate the infection). Cell type and time point are not known. CDR3s include the opening cysteine and the closing phenylalanine or tryptophan. D genes are given only for firm matches. Not every row has a clone size; where given, it reads once, few, many or a size class.

v_gene	abundance	d_gene	j_gene	CDR3nt	CDR3aa
TRBV12-3/TRBV12-4	.	.	TRBJ2-5	TGTGCCAGCAGTAAAGACGACAGGACCCAAGAGACCCAGTACTTC	CASSKDDRTQETQYF
TRBV12-3/TRBV12-4	.	.	TRBJ1-1	TGTGCCAGCGGAAGGTCGGGAATGTGGAACACTGAAGCTTTCTTT	CASGRSGMWNTEAFF
TRBV2	.	.	TRBJ2-7	TGTGCCAGCAGGGACTTCTCCTACGAGCAGTACTTC	CASRDFSYEQYF
TRBV6-1	.	.	TRBJ2-3	TGTGCCAGCAGTGAAACTATATCTCCCCGCACAGATACGCAGTATTTT	CASSETISPRTDTQYF
TRBV9	.	.	TRBJ2-3	TGTGCCAGCTCCCCCCAGGGGTCCCCCCCAGATACGCAGTATTTT	CASSPQGSPPDTQYF
TRBV29-1	.	.	TRBJ2-7	TGCAGCGTTGTTTGGACCTACGAGCAGTACTTC	CSVVWTYEQYF
TRBV7-6	few	.	TRBJ2-3	TGTGCCAGCAGCTTTGCGGTAGCAGATACGCAGTATTTT	CASSFAVADTQYF
TRBV5-6	.	TRBD1	TRBJ1-5	TGTGCCAGCAGCTTGGCCGGGGACAGGACTAGGACCCAGCATTTT	CASSLAGDRTRTQHF
TRBV7-8	.	TRBD1	TRBJ1-2	TGTGCCAGCAGCGACCGGGACAGGGGGCTTTCTGGCTACACCTTC	CASSDRDRGLSGYTF
TRBV29-1	.	.	TRBJ2-7	TGCAGCGTTGAAGACAGCTACGAGCAGTACTTC	CSVEDSYEQYF
TRBV13	.	TRBD1	TRBJ2-7	TGTGCCAGCAGCCCCCGGACAGGGTGGGACTACGAGCAGTACTTC	CASSPRTGWDYEQYF
TRBV20-1	few	.	TRBJ1-1	TGCAGTGCTAGTGGCGGGGAACACATGAACACTGAAGCTTTCTTT	CSASGGEHMNTEAFF
TRBV4-2	many	TRBD2	TRBJ2-1	TGTGCCAGCAGCCAAGATTTTCTAGCGGGGTACAATGAGCAGTTCTTC	CASSQDFLAGYNEQFF
TRBV12-3/TRBV12-4	few	.	TRBJ2-4	TGTGCCACCTCAACAGGGTACATTCAGTACTTC	CATSTGYIQYF
TRBV7-9	many	TRBD2	TRBJ2-5	TGTGCCAGCAGCACGCGGGAGGGCCCGCTGGAGACCCAGTACTTC	CASSTREGPLETQYF
TRBV7-9	.	.	TRBJ2-3	TGTGCCAGCAGCCCGACAGGTTCTAGCACAGATACGCAGTATTTT	CASSPTGSSTDTQYF
TRBV7-9	.	.	TRBJ2-5	TGTGCCAGCAGCTTAGTCGGGCAGGGGATGGAGACCCAGTACTTC	CASSLVGQGMETQYF
TRBV12-3/TRBV12-4	few	.	TRBJ1-4	TGTGCCAGCAGTGCGGATGAAGAAAAACTGTTTTTT	CASSADEEKLFF
TRBV7-9	few	.	TRBJ2-1	TGTGCCAGCAGCTTCATCCGGGACGCGCACAATGAGCAGTTCTTC	CASSFIRDAHNEQFF
TRBV5-1	many	TRBD2	TRBJ2-3	TGCGCCAGCAGCTTGGATACTAGCGGGAGAAATACGCAGTATTTT	CASSLDTSGRNTQYF
TRBV10-3	.	TRBD2	TRBJ2-5	TGTGCCATCGGACGGACTAGCGGGGGTCAAGAGACCCAGTACTTC	CAIGRTSGGQETQYF
TRBV20-1	few	.	TRBJ2-7	TGCAGTGCAGGGGGTCCAGCCTACGAGCAGTACTTC	CSAGGPAYEQYF
TRBV7-8	.	.	TRBJ2-1	TGTGCCAGCAGCTCCGAAATAGGGACCAATGAGCAGTTCTTC	CASSSEIGTNEQFF
TRBV20-1	many	.	TRBJ2-7	TGCAGTGCTAGCCTTGGTCACAGGGCGGGAGAGCAGTACTTC	CSASLGHRAGEQYF
TRBV7-6	.	TRBD1	TRBJ1-1	TGTGCCAGCAGCTTAGGGCAGGGGGCTGACACTGAAGCTTTCTTT	CASSLGQGADTEAFF